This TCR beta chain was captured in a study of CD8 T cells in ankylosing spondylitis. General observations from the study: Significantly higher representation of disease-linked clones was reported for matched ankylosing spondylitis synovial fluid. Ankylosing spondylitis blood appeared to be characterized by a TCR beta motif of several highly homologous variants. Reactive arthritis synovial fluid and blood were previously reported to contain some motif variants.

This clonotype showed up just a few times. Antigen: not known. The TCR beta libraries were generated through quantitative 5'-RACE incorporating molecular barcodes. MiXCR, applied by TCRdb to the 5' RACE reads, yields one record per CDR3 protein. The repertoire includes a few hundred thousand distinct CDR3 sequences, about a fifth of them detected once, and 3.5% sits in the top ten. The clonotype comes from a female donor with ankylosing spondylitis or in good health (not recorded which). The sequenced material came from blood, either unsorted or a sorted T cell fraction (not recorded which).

The DNA of the CDR3 is TGTGCCAGCAGTGATACTAGCGGGAGAAGTGAGCAGTACTTC. It specifies CASSDTSGRSEQYF. The V call is TRBV25-1, the J call TRBJ2-7; the match to TRBD2 covers 11 bases. V shed 3 bases and J 7 bases; nucleotides not matched to a gene: 5. The CDR3 runs 14 residues. Germline V lookup: CDR1 MGHDK, CDR2 SYGVNS.